Below are 22 T cell receptor beta chains sequenced from a single sample in a study of T cell responses to AZD1222 COVID-19 vaccine. Clones were read by immunoSEQ multiplex PCR, and TCRdb kept only the in-frame ones, dropping some. The sample contains about 140,000 clones, approximately 93% of which appear only once. The sequences come from peripheral blood, collected 28 days after the second AZD1222 dose. The receptors shown here come from an adult who received the AZD1222 COVID-19 vaccine.

The V call is TRBV6-5, the J call TRBJ1-2, with TRBD1 as a possible D gene (6 bases). Trimming cost V 6 bases and J 6 bases, with 14 bases left between them. Germline CDR1 reads MNHEY; CDR2 reads SVGAGI. The CDR3 consists of 13 residues. CDR3 sequence: CASSPQGFNGYTF. The CDR3 DNA sequence: TGTGCCAGCAGCCCACAGGGTTTTAATGGCTACACCTTC.

The rearrangement joins TRBV5-1 to TRBJ1-2; D perhaps matches TRBD1 (5 bases). The CDR3 contains 14 residues. The germline CDR1 and CDR2 sequences are SGHRS and YFSETQ. V lost 4 bases to trimming and J lost 2 bases, with 12 bases between them. The chain's CDR3 is CASSAVTDNYGYTF. In nucleotides, the CDR3 is TGCGCCAGCAGCGCCGTGACAGACAACTATGGCTACACCTTC.

The chain has TRBV10-3 and TRBJ2-7, with D uncertain. The CDR3 consists of 14 residues. Looked up from germline, CDR1 is ENHRY and CDR2 is SYGVKD. Trimming stripped 3 bases from V and 0 bases from J, with 9 bases between. This CDR3 is CAISEVGSSYEQYF. In DNA, the CDR3 is TGTGCCATCAGTGAAGTCGGCAGCTCCTACGAGCAGTACTTC.

J is TRBJ2-1 and V is TRBV7-2; 15 bases agree with TRBD2. Trimming took 4 bases from V and 8 from J; bases not matched to a gene: 6. The V gene's germline CDR1 is SGHTA and CDR2 FQGNSA. The CDR3 totals 16 residues. The CDR3 sequence: CASSSNGLAGGDEQFF. CDR3 bases: TGTGCCAGCAGCTCCAATGGACTAGCGGGAGGGGATGAGCAGTTCTTC.

The CDR3 region is CASSLARNPNEAFF. CDR3 coding DNA: TGCGCCAGCAGCTTGGCCCGGAACCCGAATGAAGCTTTCTTT. The chain has TRBV5-1 and TRBJ1-1, with D unclear. The V and J ends lost 0 bases and 7 bases respectively, with 13 bases between them. This CDR3 comprises 14 residues. Germline CDR1 reads SGHRS; CDR2 reads YFSETQ.

The chain is built from TRBV5-1 and TRBJ1-2; weak D call: TRBD1 (6 bases). The V gene's germline CDR1 is SGHRS and CDR2 YFSETQ. V was shortened by 3 bases and J by 6 bases, with 15 bases between the two germline ends. This CDR3 is 14 amino acids long. The CDR3 here is CASSSRTVADGYTF. As DNA, the CDR3 is TGCGCCAGCAGCTCGCGGACAGTCGCGGATGGCTACACCTTC.

The chain recombines TRBV5-6 with TRBJ2-7; TRBD2 aligns across 7 bases. CDR1 is SGHDT, CDR2 YYEEEE, per germline. CDR3 length: 18 amino acids. V was clipped by 4 bases and J by 0 bases; unmatched bases: 16. The CDR3 DNA reads as TGTGCCAGCAGCCAGGCCCTGGTCTGGGGGGGGAACTCCTACGAGCAGTACTTC. The encoded protein is CASSQALVWGGNSYEQYF.

The CDR3 here is CASRQGPGGNQPQHF. The CDR3 coding sequence is TGTGCCAGCCGACAGGGGCCGGGGGGCAATCAGCCCCAGCATTTT. The rearrangement uses TRBV6-5 and TRBJ1-5; 8 positions match TRBD1. CDR3 length: 15 amino acids. V gave up 8 bases and J gave up 2 bases; unmatched junction bases: 8. CDR1 is MNHEY, CDR2 SVGAGI, per germline.

V usage is TRBV7-2 and J usage is TRBJ2-1, with 7 bases matching TRBD2. The CDR3 spans 17 residues. Looked up from germline, CDR1 is SGHTA and CDR2 is FQGNSA. Losses at the gene ends were 4 bases for V and 2 bases for J; bases not matched to a gene: 11. The CDR3 DNA reads TGTGCCAGCAGCTCACCGTCCGGGGCGGGGGCCTACAATGAGCAGTTCTTC. Protein product: CASSSPSGAGAYNEQFF. Complete variable domain (other parts from reference TRBV7-2 and TRBJ2-1): GAGVSQSPSNKVTEKGKDVELRCDPISGHTALYWYRQSLGQGLEFLIYFQGNSAPDKSGLPSDRFSAERTGGSVSTLTIQRTQQEDSAVYLCASSSPSGAGAYNEQFFGPGTRLTVL.

Here the CDR3 DNA reads TGTGCCAGCTCACCCCAGAACACTGAAGCTTTCTTT. Amino acids: CASSPQNTEAFF. V gene TRBV18 combines with J gene TRBJ1-1; D is unresolved. Germline lookup yields CDR1 KGHSH and CDR2 LQKENI. V was trimmed by 3 bases and J by 1 base, leaving 3 bases between them. The CDR3 loop spans 12 amino acids.

The V gene is TRBV21-1, the J gene TRBJ2-1; the table calls TRBD2, which could not be checked here. TRBV21-1 is a pseudogene. The CDR3 consists of 16 residues. Written as DNA, the CDR3 is TGTGCCAGCATCGAAAAGTGGTCTAGCGTCTACAATGAGCAGTTCTTC. This encodes CASIEKWSSVYNEQFF.

The CDR3 loop reads CASSFSYNYGYTF. The CDR3 coding sequence is TGTGCCAGCAGTTTCAGTTATAACTATGGCTACACCTTC. The chain has TRBV6-2 or TRBV6-3 and TRBJ1-2; D is uncertain. CDR1 and CDR2 from the germline V gene are MNHEY and SVGEGT. The length of the CDR3 is 13 residues. V was clipped by 4 bases and J by 1 base, with 7 bases between them.

The chain employs TRBV5-1 and TRBJ2-7; 10 bases are shared with TRBD2. Germline V CDR1 and CDR2: SGHRS, YFSETQ. The CDR3 is made up of 13 amino acids. V lost 6 bases to trimming and J lost 2 bases; unmatched junction nucleotides: 2. The CDR3 bases are TGCGCCAGCAAACTAGCGGGGACCTACGAGCAGTACTTC. As protein: CASKLAGTYEQYF.

This clone showed up just a few times. At one of its ends the junction is not consistent with the germline gene, which may arise from a read error. The chain links TRBV19 to TRBJ2-1; TRBD1 aligns across 8 bases. Per the germline V gene, CDR1 is LNHDA and CDR2 is SQIVND (reference sequence). This CDR3 is built from 13 residues. CDR3 loop: CASSLITNRGVVF. Here the CDR3 DNA reads TGTGCCAGTAGTCTCATCACGAACAGGGGGGTAGTCTTC.

The V call is TRBV28, the J call TRBJ1-3, with D unclear. The CDR3 consists of 17 residues. Trimming left V 0 bases short and J 4 bases short, with 16 bases between. CDR1 is MDHEN, CDR2 SYDVKM, per germline. The DNA of the CDR3 is TGTGCCAGCAGTTTATGGGGCGGCGGTGATAGGGGAAACACCATATATTTT. Its protein is CASSLWGGGDRGNTIYF.

This rearrangement joins TRBV10-3 to TRBJ2-2, with D perhaps assigned TRBD1 or TRBD2 (6 bases each). This CDR3 comprises 12 residues. Trimming pared 8 bases from V and 6 bases from J, leaving 10 bases between. Germline V gene lookup returns CDR1 ENHRY and CDR2 SYGVKD. The CDR3 DNA reads as TGTGCCATCGGGGGGCGCCCCGGGGAGCTGTTTTTT. Translated, it gives CAIGGRPGELFF.

The chain has TRBV18 and TRBJ1-5; TRBD1 matches 9 bases. This CDR3 is 14 amino acids long. V was clipped by 3 bases and J by 7 bases; unmatched bases: 4. Germline CDR1 reads KGHSH; CDR2 reads LQKENI. The CDR3 protein is CASSPGQGRQPQHF. The DNA for the CDR3 is TGTGCCAGCTCACCGGGACAGGGCCGGCAGCCCCAGCATTTT.

This clone was observed a few times. This sequence joins TRBV14 and TRBJ1-1; D unclear. Germline V lookup: CDR1 SGHDN, CDR2 FVKESK. There are 15 residues in the CDR3. V shed 0 bases and J shed 4 bases, with 12 bases lying between them. CDR3 in amino acids: CASSQDPPGFTEAFF. In DNA, the CDR3 is TGTGCCAGCAGCCAAGATCCGCCGGGGTTCACTGAAGCTTTCTTT.

The V and J genes are TRBV15 and TRBJ1-4; 8 bases fit TRBD1. The trim removed 3 bases at V and 5 bases at J, leaving 8 bases unmatched. This CDR3 has 16 amino acids. CDR1 LNHNV and CDR2 YYDKDF come from the germline V gene (reference sequence). This chain's CDR3 is CATSSMQGALNEKLFF. CDR3 bases: TGTGCCACCAGCAGCATGCAGGGGGCGCTGAATGAAAAACTGTTTTTT.

The CDR3 here is CASSQDSDTGELFF. The CDR3, as DNA: TGCGCCAGCAGCCAAGATTCCGACACCGGGGAGCTGTTTTTT. The chain uses TRBV4-3 and TRBJ2-2, with D hard to call. The germline gives CDR1 LGHNA, CDR2 YSLEER. V was clipped by 0 bases and J by 3 bases, with 5 bases between them. The CDR3 is made up of 14 amino acids.

This rearrangement joins TRBV7-2 to TRBJ1-1, with D hard to call. V was trimmed by 2 bases and J by 4 bases, leaving 14 bases between them. CDR3 length: 15 amino acids. Looked up from germline, CDR1 is SGHTA and CDR2 is FQGNSA. For the CDR3, the DNA is TGTGCCAGCAGCTTAATTTTGGGGAAGACCACTGAAGCTTTCTTT. Its translation: CASSLILGKTTEAFF.

The CDR3 region has the DNA TGTGCCAGCAGTTTATCTTCATTTGTCACCATGAACACTGAAGCTTTCTTT. This sequence encodes CASSLSSFVTMNTEAFF. This sequence joins TRBV28 and TRBJ1-1; no reliable D call. Trimming cost V 1 base and J 0 bases, with 15 bases left between them. The CDR3 totals 17 residues. Germline assignment: CDR1 MDHEN and CDR2 SYDVKM.